What follows are 5 T cell receptor beta chains derived from one specimen sequenced in a study of OX40 agonist ivuxolimab in advanced cancers. The protocol was immunoSEQ multiplex PCR, while the TCRdb copy is restricted to in-frame clones and leaves out a portion. The sample records tens of thousands of clones, approximately 85% being singletons. The sequences come from CD4+ or CD8+ T cells sorted from blood, collected in a trial of the OX40 agonist ivuxolimab. These receptor sequences come from an adult with an advanced solid tumor such as melanoma, head and neck, liver or kidney cancer.

This chain links TRBV5-6 with TRBJ1-5; TRBD1 is a possible D gene (6 bases). Trimming took 2 bases from V and 4 from J, leaving 7 bases between them. This CDR3 comprises 13 residues. The V gene's germline CDR1 is SGHDT and CDR2 YYEEEE. The CDR3, as DNA: TGTGCCAGCAGCTTTCAGGGGAATCAGCCCCAGCATTTT. Protein product: CASSFQGNQPQHF.

V gene TRBV28 combines with J gene TRBJ1-5; possibly TRBD1 for D (6 bases). Trimming stripped 4 bases from V and 6 bases from J, with 16 bases between. The CDR3 contains 15 residues. Germline V lookup: CDR1 MDHEN, CDR2 SYDVKM. CDR3 sequence: CASSSLGGVGQPQHF. The CDR3 DNA reads as TGTGCCAGCAGTTCCCTAGGGGGGGTGGGTCAGCCCCAGCATTTT.

The chain uses TRBV6-5 and TRBJ2-4; D is possibly TRBD2 (6 bases). The CDR3 runs to 14 residues. The V gene's germline CDR1 is MNHEY and CDR2 SVGAGI. Trimming took 5 bases from V and 8 from J, leaving 16 bases between them. The CDR3 region is CASSEGGKRDIQYF. The CDR3, as DNA: TGTGCCAGCAGTGAGGGAGGTAAACGAGACATTCAGTACTTC.

The chain combines TRBV27 with TRBJ1-2; the match to TRBD1 covers 9 bases. This CDR3 contains 17 residues. Germline V gene lookup returns CDR1 MNHEY and CDR2 SMNVEV (reference sequence). V lost 7 bases, J lost 8 bases, and 20 bases stayed unmatched. CDR3 sequence (DNA): TGTGCCAGCACAGGGAGGGGACAGGGAGGGCAGGAGCGCGGCTACACCTTC. It specifies CASTGRGQGGQERGYTF.

This chain links TRBV5-1 with TRBJ2-1; D perhaps matches TRBD1 (7 bases). Looked up from germline, CDR1 is SGHRS and CDR2 is YFSETQ. V was cut by 2 bases and J by 4 bases, with 16 bases left in between. This CDR3 has 16 residues. As DNA, the CDR3 is TGCGCCAGCAGCTTTCAGGGGGGCGGAGATTACAATGAGCAGTTCTTC. As protein: CASSFQGGGDYNEQFF.